This T cell receptor (beta chain) came from a study of vaccination and CD4 T cells after COVID-19. Study observations and caveats: SARS-CoV-2-reactive clonotype medians increased from around 21 to 38, not significantly.

Treatment of the sample: approximately 11-day PBMC culture with coronavirus spike peptide pools or control peptides (ViraFEST assay). Once obtained from cultured CD4+ T cells, the DNA was sequenced using the Oncomine TCR Beta short-read assay. Via MiXCR, TCRdb re-called the PCR reads, giving one row per CDR3 protein. The profile covers about 14,000 distinct CDR3 sequences, with around 30% appearing a single time and 15% to 20% taken by the ten largest. The sample holds one count of this clonotype. The antigen is not known. V gave up 4 bases and J gave up 2 bases; unmatched junction bases: 10. The CDR3 contains 16 residues. Per the germline V gene, CDR1 is DFQATT and CDR2 is SNEGSKA (reference sequence).

The material sequenced was CD4+ T cells from blood, cultured in vitro, taken before SARS-CoV-2 vaccination. This TCR came from a human donor who received a COVID-19 vaccine. V gene TRBV20-1 combines with J gene TRBJ1-5, with 8 bases matching TRBD1. CDR3 sequence: CSAKNIDRGGNQPQHF. For the CDR3, the DNA is TGCAGTGCTAAAAACATCGACAGGGGTGGCAATCAGCCCCAGCATTTT.